This passage covers 23 T cell receptor beta chains from one sample sequenced in a study of blood T cells in healthy people across ages. Alongside a J-beta primer mix, a sample-barcoded 5' primer served in a second PCR lasting about 7 to 11 cycles. TCRdb re-called the 5' RACE reads with MiXCR, one entry per CDR3 protein. The profile shows about 1.4 million distinct CDR3 sequences, almost 60% of them singletons. Source material: blood. The receptors shown here come from a man aged 18 to 29 in good health.

The CDR3 DNA sequence: TGCGCCAGCAGCTTGGAAGGGACCTCCTCCTACGAGCAGTACTTC. Protein: CASSLEGTSSYEQYF. This rearrangement joins TRBV5-1 to TRBJ2-7; either TRBD1 or TRBD2 may fit D (5 bases each). This CDR3 spans 15 amino acids. Trimming removed 0 bases at V and 0 bases at J, with 10 bases between. Germline V lookup: CDR1 SGHRS, CDR2 YFSETQ.

Of note for this clonotype: The DNA is left out, because the CDR3 cannot be placed on it with certainty; the CDR3 is given as TCRdb lists it. V usage is TRBV20-1 and J usage is TRBJ1-2; TRBD1, the D gene given by the table, was not confirmed from the DNA. Germline CDR1 DFQATT, CDR2 SNEGSKA (reference sequence). The CDR3 totals 12 residues, both ends included. The CDR3 region is CSATTGNYGCTF.

This clonotype was seen more than once but under ten times. The chain employs TRBV27 and TRBJ2-1; 7 bases are shared with TRBD2. With V trimmed by 3 bases and J by 7 bases, 6 bases remained unmatched. CDR1 is MNHEY and CDR2 is SMNVEV in the germline V gene (reference sequence). This CDR3 spans 14 amino acids. Here the CDR3 DNA reads TGTGCCAGCAGTTTGGGTAGGGGAGGGAATGAGCAGTTCTTC. Encoded protein: CASSLGRGGNEQFF.

The sample holds a few counts of this clonotype. The CDR3 DNA reads as TGTGCCAGCAGCGCCGCAGGGGGAAGTGGCTACACCTTC. It codes for CASSAAGGSGYTF. The V call is TRBV7-2, the J call TRBJ1-2; 7 nucleotides align to TRBD1. Germline values: CDR1 SGHTA, CDR2 FQGNSA. Trimming took 5 bases from V and 7 from J; bases not matched to a gene: 7. This CDR3 has 13 residues.

The chain joins TRBV20-1 to TRBJ2-1; 10 bases are shared with TRBD2. Germline lookup yields CDR1 DFQATT and CDR2 SNEGSKA (reference sequence). This CDR3 is built from 12 residues. V trimming: 3 bases; J trimming: 12 bases; junction bases outside the gene matches: 5. For the CDR3, the DNA is TGCAGTGCTAGGAACCGACTAGCGGGGCAGTTCTTC. It translates to CSARNRLAGQFF.

V is TRBV4-1 and J is TRBJ1-2; the D is unclear. Trimming shortened V by 3 bases and J by 3 bases, and 14 bases separated the two germline ends. The CDR3 length is 15 residues. Per the germline V gene, CDR1 is MGHRA and CDR2 is YSYEKL. CDR3 region: CASSQGSSGDYGYTF. The CDR3 DNA reads as TGCGCCAGCAGCCAGGGGTCCTCGGGAGACTATGGCTACACCTTC.

The chain carries TRBV6-2 or TRBV6-3 and TRBJ2-5, with D unclear. Deletions cut 7 bases from V and 4 bases from J, with 16 bases between. Germline loops: CDR1 MNHEY, CDR2 SVGEGT. The CDR3 is made up of 14 amino acids. The CDR3 region has the DNA TGTGCCAGCACCTCGAGAGGATGGGGAGAGACCCAGTACTTC. It encodes CASTSRGWGETQYF.

DNA of the CDR3: TGTGCCAGCAGTTTAAGGGCTCCAGCGGGGGGCCAAGAGACCCAGTACTTC. Protein: CASSLRAPAGGQETQYF. V and J are TRBV12-3 or TRBV12-4 and TRBJ2-5, with TRBD2 matching 9 bases. The CDR3 loop spans 17 amino acids. The junction had 8 bases not matched to a gene; V was cut back by 2 bases and J by 1 base.

The rearrangement joins TRBV9 to TRBJ1-3, with 7 positions matching TRBD1. CDR1 is SGDLS, CDR2 YYNGEE, per germline. This CDR3 spans 16 amino acids. V trimming: 3 bases; J trimming: 1 base; junction bases outside the gene matches: 7. CDR3 nucleotides: TGTGCCAGCAGCGAATCCAGGGGGATGTCTGGAAACACCATATATTTT. Its protein is CASSESRGMSGNTIYF.

V usage is TRBV2 and J usage is TRBJ2-4, with a weak D call TRBD2 (5 bases). Gene TRBJ2-7 matches the end of the DNA better, so the J call may be wrong. CDR1 and CDR2 (germline): SNHLY, FYNNEI. The CDR3 is 12 residues long. CDR3 DNA sequence: TGTGCCAGCACAGCCGGGGTGTACGAGCAGTACTTC. Amino acid sequence: CASTAGVYEQYF.

The chain carries TRBV20-1 and TRBJ2-3; TRBD1 aligns across 11 bases. CDR3 length: 15 amino acids. The V and J ends lost 7 bases and 3 bases, in that order; junction bases with no gene match: 9. Germline lookup yields CDR1 DFQATT and CDR2 SNEGSKA (reference sequence). CDR3 loop: CSVNRDRGSTDTQYF. The CDR3 DNA reads as TGCAGTGTAAACCGGGACAGGGGGTCGACAGATACGCAGTATTTT.

The genes are TRBV27 and TRBJ2-6, with 7 positions matching TRBD2. This CDR3 has 17 residues. After removal of 1 base from V and 0 bases from J, the junction contained 3 bases not matched to a gene. Germline CDR1 and CDR2: MNHEY and SMNVEV (reference sequence). The CDR3 is CASSLLGGYSGANVLTF. The DNA of the CDR3 is TGTGCCAGCAGTTTATTGGGGGGGTACTCTGGGGCCAACGTCCTGACTTTC.

This clonotype appeared many times. V is TRBV5-1 and J is TRBJ2-6; D remains unclear. CDR3 length: 16 residues. Per germline, CDR1 SGHRS and CDR2 YFSETQ. With 0 bases removed from V and 0 bases from J, the gap between germline ends came to 7 bases. CDR3 sequence: CASSLAGSSGANVLTF. The CDR3 nucleotides read TGCGCCAGCAGCTTGGCGGGTTCCTCTGGGGCCAACGTCCTGACTTTC.

This chain uses TRBV4-1 with TRBJ2-3; 12 bases match TRBD2. The CDR3 totals 16 residues. The germline gives CDR1 MGHRA, CDR2 YSYEKL. The ends lost 1 base at V and 5 bases at J; junction bases unmatched: 4. CDR3 sequence reads: CASSQGVLAGGDTQYF. CDR3 coding DNA: TGCGCCAGCAGCCAAGGGGTACTAGCGGGAGGAGATACGCAGTATTTT.

The J gene is TRBJ1-2, the V gene TRBV6-2 or TRBV6-3; D is possibly TRBD1 (5 bases). V lost 1 base to trimming and J lost 5 bases, with 8 bases between them. CDR3 length: 13 amino acids. The germline V gene has CDR1 MNHEY and CDR2 SVGEGT. CDR3 nucleotides: TGTGCCAGCAGTTACTGGGACGGATATGGCTACACCTTC. Translating it yields CASSYWDGYGYTF.

This rearrangement joins TRBV12-3 or TRBV12-4 to TRBJ2-7; no clear D. This CDR3 has 13 residues. The V gene lost 5 bases and the J gene lost 4 bases, with 12 bases spanning the gap. CDR3 sequence: CASSPFGSYEQYF. The CDR3, as DNA: TGTGCCAGCAGTCCTTTCGGCTCTTACGAGCAGTACTTC.

The table lists this clonotype with a few counts. The V and J genes are TRBV29-1 and TRBJ2-5; 9 nucleotides agree with TRBD1. The CDR3 is 12 residues long. Germline V gene sequence: CDR1 SQVTM, CDR2 ANQGSEA. The ends lost 6 bases at V and 5 bases at J; junction bases unmatched: 4. CDR3 amino acids: CSVGQGDETQYF. DNA of the CDR3: TGCAGCGTGGGACAGGGTGACGAGACCCAGTACTTC.

This clonotype was seen a handful of times. The CDR3 protein is CASSSQGSSYNEQFF. The CDR3 DNA reads as TGCGCCAGCAGCTCACAGGGGAGCTCCTACAATGAGCAGTTCTTC. The chain combines TRBV5-1 with TRBJ2-1, with 7 bases identical to TRBD1. After removal of 3 bases from V and 0 bases from J, the junction contained 3 bases not matched to a gene. From germline, CDR1 is SGHRS and CDR2 YFSETQ. The CDR3 is made up of 15 amino acids.

V is TRBV15 and J is TRBJ1-6; no reliable D call. The germline V gene encodes CDR1 LNHNV and CDR2 YYDKDF (reference sequence). V lost 1 base and J 10 bases, leaving 8 bases between the germline ends. The CDR3 runs to 13 residues. This chain's CDR3 is CATSRASRSPLHF. CDR3 coding DNA: TGTGCCACCAGCAGAGCTTCTAGGTCACCCCTCCACTTT.

This chain uses TRBV7-2 with TRBJ2-3; the match to TRBD2 covers 10 bases. The CDR3 has 17 residues. In germline, CDR1 is SGHTA, CDR2 FQGNSA. V shed 1 base and J 4 bases; nucleotides not matched to a gene: 8. CDR3 sequence reads: CASSLVPVAGGSDTQYF. Written as DNA, the CDR3 is TGTGCCAGCAGCTTAGTCCCAGTAGCGGGGGGCTCAGATACGCAGTATTTT.

A remark on this clonotype: An end of the junction does not agree with germline; a read error may underlie this. The chain uses TRBV20-1 and TRBJ2-5; D ambiguous. The CDR3 contains 15 residues. Germline CDR1 reads DFQATT; CDR2 reads SNEGSKA (reference sequence). The CDR3 region has the DNA TGCAGTGCCAGAGGTCGTCCGGGCTTTCAAGAGACCCAGTACTTC. It translates to CSARGRPGFQETQYF.

The rearrangement joins TRBV3-1 to TRBJ1-2, with a tentative D call TRBD1 (6 bases). The germline CDR1 and CDR2 sequences are LGHDT and YNNKEL (reference sequence). Trimming cost V 4 bases and J 8 bases, with 14 bases left between them. This CDR3 is 13 amino acids long. The CDR3 DNA reads TGTGCCAGCAGCCGCCCGAGCAGGGGAGGCTACACCTTC. This gives the protein CASSRPSRGGYTF.

The CDR3 region has the DNA TGTGCCAGCTCACCACCGAATAAGGGGTTCATGAACACTGAAGCTTTCTTT. This codes for CASSPPNKGFMNTEAFF. The V call is TRBV18, the J call TRBJ1-1; D is possibly TRBD1 (5 bases). Trimming shortened V by 0 bases and J by 0 bases, and 14 bases separated the two germline ends. The CDR3 is made up of 17 amino acids. In germline, CDR1 is KGHSH, CDR2 LQKENI.